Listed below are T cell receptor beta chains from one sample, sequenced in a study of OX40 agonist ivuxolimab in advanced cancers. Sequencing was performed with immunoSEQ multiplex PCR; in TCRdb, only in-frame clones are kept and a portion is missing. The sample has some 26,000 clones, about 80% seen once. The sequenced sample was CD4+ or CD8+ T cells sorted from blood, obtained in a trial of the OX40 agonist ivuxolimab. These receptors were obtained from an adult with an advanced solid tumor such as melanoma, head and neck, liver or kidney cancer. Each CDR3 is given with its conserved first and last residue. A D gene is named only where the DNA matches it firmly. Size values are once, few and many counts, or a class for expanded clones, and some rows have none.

CASSPRPPGPGGLARYEQYF,TGCGCCAGCAGTCCCAGACCCCCGGGTCCGGGGGGACTAGCCCGCTACGAGCAGTACTTC,TRBV10-1,TRBD2,TRBJ2-7,-
CASSPGTGGADTQYF,TGTGCCAGCAGCCCGGGGACAGGGGGCGCGGATACGCAGTATTTT,TRBV5-8,TRBD1,TRBJ2-3,-
CASSYSDSLASEQFF,TGCGCCAGCAGCTACTCGGACTCCTTGGCGAGCGAGCAGTTCTTC,TRBV5-1,-,TRBJ2-1,-
CASSLVPEGYEQYF,TGTGCCAGCAGCTTAGTCCCAGAAGGCTACGAGCAGTACTTC,TRBV11-2,-,TRBJ2-7,-
CSVGTPDAFNYGYTF,TGCAGCGTTGGTACGCCAGACGCTTTTAACTATGGCTACACCTTC,TRBV29-1,-,TRBJ1-2,-
CASSQVGADEQYF,TGTGCCAGCAGCCAAGTGGGGGCCGACGAGCAGTACTTC,TRBV7-6,-,TRBJ2-7,-
CASSEFVLAGSSYNEQFF,TGTGCCAGCAGTGAATTTGTTTTAGCGGGAAGCTCCTACAATGAGCAGTTCTTC,TRBV2,TRBD2,TRBJ2-1,-
CASSEGFGVTEAFF,TGTGCCAGCAGTGAGGGATTTGGAGTCACTGAAGCTTTCTTT,TRBV25-1,-,TRBJ1-1,-
CASSSSGAWPYF,TGTGCCAGCAGCTCGTCCGGGGCCTGGCCGTACTTC,TRBV7-8,-,TRBJ2-7,-
CASSSILVRDSDYNEQFF,TGCGCCAGCAGCTCGATATTAGTTCGGGACAGTGACTACAATGAGCAGTTCTTC,TRBV5-1,TRBD1,TRBJ2-1,-
CASSLGQGSVAFF,TGTGCCAGCAGCTTGGGGCAGGGTTCTGTAGCTTTCTTT,TRBV5-5,-,TRBJ1-1,-
CASSLDLTWEQYF,TGTGCCAGCAGCTTAGATCTGACGTGGGAGCAGTACTTC,TRBV11-3,-,TRBJ2-7,-
CASSGGLAADEQFF,TGTGCCAGCAGCGGTGGACTAGCGGCCGATGAGCAGTTCTTC,TRBV9,TRBD2,TRBJ2-1,-
CASSFSAFNYGYTF,TGTGCCAGCAGTTTTTCTGCCTTTAACTATGGCTACACCTTC,TRBV28,-,TRBJ1-2,medium-sized
CASSVEVEVAGVDEQYF,TGTGCCAGCAGCGTAGAAGTGGAGGTAGCGGGAGTCGACGAGCAGTACTTC,TRBV9,TRBD2,TRBJ2-7,medium-sized